Below, 20 T cell receptor beta chains from the same sample are listed, as sequenced in a study of a mutant IDH1 vaccine in newly diagnosed glioma. Only in-frame clones appear in the TCRdb table, and some are missing; sequencing was by immunoSEQ multiplex PCR. The sample has 50,000 to 60,000 clones; about four fifths are singletons. Regarding time point: week 23, last vaccination. Vaccination comprised doses that each held 300 ug of mutant IDH1 20-mer peptide, plus topical imiquimod. These TCRs are of unknown antigen specificity. The source was PBMCs, collected from a glioma patient whose treatment included an IDH1 peptide vaccine. These receptors were collected from a man aged 35-49 years with glioma.

This clone occurred once. The rearrangement joins TRBV5-1 to TRBJ2-7; D uncertain. In germline, CDR1 is SGHRS, CDR2 YFSETQ. The CDR3 runs to 13 residues. The germline V and J ends were trimmed by 0 bases and 2 bases, with 6 bases remaining between them. CDR3 region: CASSLAGTYEQYF. The CDR3 DNA is TGCGCCAGCAGCTTGGCCGGCACCTACGAGCAGTACTTC.

This clone has a handful of counts. The rearrangement links TRBV29-1 to TRBJ1-1, with D tentatively TRBD1 (5 bases). The ends were cut back, 7 bases at V and 1 base at J, with 10 bases in the middle. Germline CDR1 SQVTM, CDR2 ANQGSEA. The CDR3 runs to 12 residues. In nucleotides, the CDR3 is TGCAGCGGGGGCATGACGAACACTGAAGCTTTCTTT. Its protein product is CSGGMTNTEAFF.

The chain links TRBV5-1 to TRBJ2-2, with 8 bases lining up with TRBD1. With 2 bases clipped from V and 4 bases from J, the junction kept 7 bases outside the gene matches. The length of the CDR3 is 16 residues. Germline V lookup: CDR1 SGHRS, CDR2 YFSETQ. The CDR3 region is CASSLPTGDSTGELFF. Here the CDR3 DNA reads TGCGCCAGCAGCTTACCGACAGGGGATAGCACCGGGGAGCTGTTTTTT.

The chain carries TRBV2 and TRBJ1-1; D not resolved. This CDR3 region has 14 residues. Germline V gene sequence: CDR1 SNHLY, CDR2 FYNNEI. V was shortened by 6 bases and J by 1 base, with 12 bases between the two germline ends. The CDR3 DNA reads TGTGCCAGCAGACAAAACGGACGGAACACTGAAGCTTTCTTT. Translating gives CASRQNGRNTEAFF.

This sequence joins TRBV2 and TRBJ2-2; 8 nucleotides align to TRBD1. The CDR3 covers 15 residues. The trim removed 6 bases at V and 4 bases at J, leaving 7 bases unmatched. Germline CDR1 is SNHLY and CDR2 is FYNNEI. The CDR3 nucleotides are TGTGCCAGCAGGGAACAGGGGGTTGGCACCGGGGAGCTGTTTTTT. This gives the protein CASREQGVGTGELFF. The variable domain in full, with the rest retrieved from reference TRBV2 and TRBJ2-2, is EPEVTQTPSHQVTQMGQEVILRCVPISNHLYFYWYRQILGQKVEFLVSFYNNEISEKSEIFDDQFSVERPDGSNFTLKIRSTKLEDSAMYFCASREQGVGTGELFFGEGSRLTVL.

This clone came up a few times. The chain carries TRBV2 and TRBJ1-5, with D unresolved. CDR3 length equals 14 residues. Germline-derived CDR1 and CDR2 are SNHLY and FYNNEI. Trimming shortened V by 2 bases and J by 5 bases, and 10 bases separated the two germline ends. CDR3 sequence reads: CASSEPPRDQPQHF. The CDR3 nucleotides are TGTGCCAGCAGTGAACCCCCCAGAGATCAGCCCCAGCATTTT.

The V call is TRBV30, the J call TRBJ2-3, with D possibly matching TRBD2 (6 bases). Germline CDR1 GTSNPN, CDR2 SVGIG (reference sequence). Trimming left V 3 bases short and J 3 bases short, with 13 bases between. CDR3 length: 14 amino acids. The chain's CDR3 is CAWRDPRGTDTQYF. The CDR3 region has the DNA TGTGCCTGGAGAGACCCTCGGGGGACAGATACGCAGTATTTT. Full variable domain (remainder filled in from reference TRBV30 and TRBJ2-3): SQTIHQWPATLVQPVGSPLSLECTVEGTSNPNLYWYRQAAGRGLQLLFYSVGIGQISSEVPQNLSASRPQDRQFILSSKKLLLSDSGFYLCAWRDPRGTDTQYFGPGTRLTVL.

The V call is TRBV7-3, the J call TRBJ2-5; D is possibly TRBD1 (6 bases). Germline assignment: CDR1 SGHTA and CDR2 FQGTGA. V shed 4 bases and J shed 4 bases, with 10 bases lying between them. The CDR3 has 13 residues. CDR3 sequence reads: CASSSDRRETQYF. In DNA form, the CDR3 reads TGTGCCAGCAGCTCGGACAGACGAGAGACCCAGTACTTC.

This clone is a singleton in its sample. The V gene is TRBV25-1, the J gene TRBJ2-7, with TRBD2 as a possible D gene (6 bases). Germline lookup yields CDR1 MGHDK and CDR2 SYGVNS. The V gene lost 0 bases and the J gene lost 7 bases, with 10 bases spanning the gap. The CDR3 extends over 13 amino acids. DNA for the CDR3: TGTGCCAGCAGTGAATATCTGGGGGGAGAGCAGTACTTC. This gives the protein CASSEYLGGEQYF.

V usage is TRBV7-2 and J usage is TRBJ1-5; possibly TRBD1 for D (5 bases). Germline-derived CDR1 and CDR2 are SGHTA and FQGNSA. Trimming removed 5 bases from V and 6 bases from J, with 20 bases in between. The CDR3 loop spans 16 amino acids. The CDR3 sequence: CASSLGTFGEPQPQHF. As DNA, the CDR3 is TGTGCCAGCAGCCTCGGGACTTTTGGGGAGCCTCAGCCCCAGCATTTT.

This rearrangement joins TRBV27 to TRBJ1-3; TRBD1 aligns across 7 bases. The germline V gene encodes CDR1 MNHEY and CDR2 SMNVEV (reference sequence). The trim removed 3 bases at V and 2 bases at J, leaving 4 bases unmatched. The CDR3 runs 15 residues. CDR3 in amino acids: CASSFTGAPGNTIYF. CDR3 DNA: TGTGCCAGCAGTTTTACAGGGGCGCCTGGAAACACCATATATTTT.

V usage is TRBV4-1 and J usage is TRBJ2-3, with a weak D call TRBD2 (5 bases). The CDR3 totals 15 residues. V lost 2 bases and J lost 4, with 13 bases in between. Per germline, CDR1 MGHRA and CDR2 YSYEKL. The CDR3 region is CASSQPTRFPDTQYF. The CDR3 DNA follows: TGCGCCAGCAGCCAACCAACTAGATTCCCAGATACGCAGTATTTT.

The chain is built from TRBV14 and TRBJ1-1; no firm D call. The CDR3 runs to 14 residues. Between the trimmed V and J ends, which lost 0 bases and 4 bases, there was a span of 9 bases. The germline CDR1 and CDR2 sequences are SGHDN and FVKESK. The CDR3 nucleotides are TGTGCCAGCAGCCAAGATCTGGGAGGCACTGAAGCTTTCTTT. Its protein is CASSQDLGGTEAFF.

The chain combines TRBV4-2 with TRBJ1-2; D is perhaps TRBD1 (6 bases). The V and J ends lost 0 bases and 4 bases respectively, with 27 bases between them. In germline, CDR1 is LGHNA, CDR2 YNFKEQ. The CDR3 sequence is 20 residues long. CDR3 protein: CASSQEVGAGAAGVSYGYTF. In nucleotides, the CDR3 is TGTGCCAGCAGCCAAGAGGTGGGGGCAGGGGCCGCTGGGGTGTCCTATGGCTACACCTTC.

The chain combines TRBV10-1 with TRBJ1-5, with D possibly being TRBD1 (5 bases). The V gene lost 5 bases and the J gene lost 1 base, with 18 bases spanning the gap. Germline-derived CDR1 and CDR2 are WNHNN and SYGVQD (reference sequence). The CDR3 totals 17 residues. The CDR3 region is CASSLRGVYESNQPQHF. The CDR3, as DNA: TGCGCCAGCAGTTTAAGGGGAGTATATGAAAGCAATCAGCCCCAGCATTTT.

The chain links TRBV19 to TRBJ1-1; D not resolved. This CDR3 contains 16 residues. Germline CDR1 reads LNHDA; CDR2 reads SQIVND (reference sequence). V lost 5 bases and J lost 0, with 16 bases in between. CDR3 coding DNA: TGTGCCAGTAGTGCCCTCACGGCGGCAATGAACACTGAAGCTTTCTTT. Its translation: CASSALTAAMNTEAFF.

This chain links TRBV27 with TRBJ2-7; tentatively, D is TRBD2 (5 bases). The V and J ends lost 3 bases and 7 bases respectively, with 13 bases between them. Germline assignment: CDR1 MNHEY and CDR2 SMNVEV (reference sequence). The CDR3 totals 13 residues. The chain's CDR3 is CASSFSGSREQYF. In nucleotides, the CDR3 is TGTGCCAGCAGTTTTTCGGGGTCTCGAGAGCAGTACTTC.

The rearrangement joins TRBV19 to TRBJ1-1; no definite D call. The ends were cut back, 6 bases at V and 1 base at J, with 9 bases in the middle. The CDR3 has 13 residues. Germline V lookup: CDR1 LNHDA, CDR2 SQIVND (reference sequence). Written as DNA, the CDR3 is TGTGCCAGTAGGCCGCGGGAGAACACTGAAGCTTTCTTT. It encodes CASRPRENTEAFF.

CDR3 protein: CASSHRQPRTDTQYF. The CDR3, as DNA: TGCGCCAGCAGCCACCGCCAGCCGCGCACAGATACGCAGTATTTT. This chain connects TRBV4-1 to TRBJ2-3; D not resolved. CDR1 is MGHRA and CDR2 is YSYEKL in the germline V gene. Trimming stripped 3 bases from V and 1 base from J, with 11 bases between. The CDR3 extends over 15 amino acids.

This clone was picked up a small number of times. This chain uses TRBV30 with TRBJ1-6; D perhaps matches TRBD1 (6 bases). Looked up from germline, CDR1 is GTSNPN and CDR2 is SVGIG (reference sequence). Trimming removed 2 bases from V and 9 bases from J, with 14 bases in between. The CDR3 consists of 14 residues. CDR3 amino acids: CAWSSTGMISPLHF. CDR3 nucleotide sequence: TGTGCCTGGAGTTCAACAGGGATGATTTCACCCCTCCACTTT.